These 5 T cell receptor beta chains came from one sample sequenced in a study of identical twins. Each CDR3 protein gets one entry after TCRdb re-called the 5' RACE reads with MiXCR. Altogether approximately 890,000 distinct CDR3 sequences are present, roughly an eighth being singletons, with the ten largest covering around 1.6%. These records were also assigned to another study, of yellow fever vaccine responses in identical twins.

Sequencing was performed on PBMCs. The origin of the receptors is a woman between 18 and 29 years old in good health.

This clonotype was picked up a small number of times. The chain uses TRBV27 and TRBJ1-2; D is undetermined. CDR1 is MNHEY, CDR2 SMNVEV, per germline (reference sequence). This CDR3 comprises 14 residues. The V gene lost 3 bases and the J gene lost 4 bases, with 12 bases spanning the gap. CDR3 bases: TGTGCCAGCAGTTTCGCCACAGTTGGCTATGGCTACACCTTC. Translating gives CASSFATVGYGYTF.

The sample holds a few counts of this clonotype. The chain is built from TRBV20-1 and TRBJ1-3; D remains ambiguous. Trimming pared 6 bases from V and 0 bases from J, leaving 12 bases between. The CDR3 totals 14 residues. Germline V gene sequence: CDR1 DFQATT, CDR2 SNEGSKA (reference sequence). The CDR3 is CSAQDRRSGNTIYF. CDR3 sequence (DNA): TGCAGTGCCCAAGACCGCCGCTCTGGAAACACCATATATTTT.

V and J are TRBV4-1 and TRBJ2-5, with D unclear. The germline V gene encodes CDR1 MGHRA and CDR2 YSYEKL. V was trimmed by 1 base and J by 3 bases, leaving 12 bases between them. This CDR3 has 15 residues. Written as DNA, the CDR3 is TGCGCCAGCAGCCAAGGCCCAAATGGGGAAGAGACCCAGTACTTC. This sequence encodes CASSQGPNGEETQYF.

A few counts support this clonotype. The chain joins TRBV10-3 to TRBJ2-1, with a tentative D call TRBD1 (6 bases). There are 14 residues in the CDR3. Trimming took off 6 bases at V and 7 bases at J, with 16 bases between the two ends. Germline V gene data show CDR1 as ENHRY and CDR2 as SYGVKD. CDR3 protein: CAIRRTGFANEQFF. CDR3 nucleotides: TGTGCCATCAGAAGAACAGGGTTCGCTAATGAGCAGTTCTTC.

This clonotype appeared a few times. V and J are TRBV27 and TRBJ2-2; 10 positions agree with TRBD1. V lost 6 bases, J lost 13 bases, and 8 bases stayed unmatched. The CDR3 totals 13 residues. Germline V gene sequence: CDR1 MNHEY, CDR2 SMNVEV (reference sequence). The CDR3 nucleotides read TGTGCCAGCAGAAGAGACAGGGGGCTAAGGCTGTTTTTT. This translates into CASRRDRGLRLFF.